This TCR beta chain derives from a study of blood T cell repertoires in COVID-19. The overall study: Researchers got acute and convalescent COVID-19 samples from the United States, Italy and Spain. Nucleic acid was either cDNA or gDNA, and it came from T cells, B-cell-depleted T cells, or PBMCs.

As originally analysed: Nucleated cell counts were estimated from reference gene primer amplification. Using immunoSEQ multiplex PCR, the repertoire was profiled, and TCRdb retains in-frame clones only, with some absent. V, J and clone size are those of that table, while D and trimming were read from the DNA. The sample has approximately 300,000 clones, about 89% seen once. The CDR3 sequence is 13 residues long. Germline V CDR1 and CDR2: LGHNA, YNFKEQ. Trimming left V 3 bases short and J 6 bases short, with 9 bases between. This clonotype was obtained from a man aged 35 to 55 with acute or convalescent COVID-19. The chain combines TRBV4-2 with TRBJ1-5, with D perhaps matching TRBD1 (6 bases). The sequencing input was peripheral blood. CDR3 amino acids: CASSQAGAQPQHF. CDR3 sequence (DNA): TGTGCCAGCAGCCAGGCAGGGGCTCAGCCCCAGCATTTT.